The clone carrying this T cell receptor beta chain came up once. The target antigen is unknown. TCRdb keeps only in-frame clones here, not all; method: immunoSEQ multiplex PCR. Seen here are some 60,000 clones, around 77% observed once, and the top ten hold 13%. The data are from a study of T cells in tumors after PD-1 blockade. In the study overall: No patient had prior checkpoint blockade, systemic immunosuppression, or radiotherapy within 4 weeks. Some patients also took daily vismodegib 150 mg during anti-PD-1 treatment. General observations from the study: Blood contained about 42% of the tumor's TCR clonotypes.

The source is a human donor with basal cell carcinoma. Sequencing was performed on PBMCs, taken before anti-PD-1 treatment.

CDR3 DNA: TGTGCCAGCAAGGGGACAGGGGGAGGGGAGCTGTTTTTT. Translation: CASKGTGGGELFF. V is TRBV6-5 and J is TRBJ2-2; 11 nucleotides line up with TRBD1. CDR3 length: 13 residues. CDR1 and CDR2 from the germline V gene are MNHEY and SVGAGI. V lost 7 bases, J lost 8 bases, and 3 bases stayed unmatched.